What follows are 21 T cell receptor beta chains derived from one specimen sequenced in a study of technical replicates of blood from a handful of donors. Sequencing used immunoSEQ multiplex PCR; TCRdb keeps in-frame clones, though not all of them. Of tens of thousands of clones in the sample, roughly 97% are singletons; the top ten hold 0.19%. The specimen was T cells isolated from PBMCs. The receptor set was obtained from a human donor in good health.

This rearrangement joins TRBV7-8 to TRBJ1-3; TRBD1 matches at 7 bases. There are 13 residues in the CDR3. Germline V gene sequence: CDR1 SGHVS, CDR2 FQNEAQ. Trimming took 8 bases from V and 3 from J; bases not matched to a gene: 4. The DNA of the CDR3 is TGTGCCAGCCTAGGGACAGTTGGAAACACCATATATTTT. This codes for CASLGTVGNTIYF.

This clone was recorded once. V gene TRBV27 combines with J gene TRBJ2-5; D is ambiguous. CDR1 is MNHEY and CDR2 is SMNVEV in the germline V gene (reference sequence). V lost 6 bases to trimming and J lost 3 bases, with 5 bases between them. This CDR3 is 11 amino acids long. DNA for the CDR3: TGTGCCAGCAGCTTCGAAGAGACCCAGTACTTC. It specifies CASSFEETQYF.

V gene TRBV12-5 combines with J gene TRBJ1-2; 10 bases fit TRBD1. Germline trimming cut 6 bases from V and 7 bases from J; bases unmatched to any gene: 8. CDR3 size: 14 residues. CDR1 is LGHNT and CDR2 is FRNRAP in the germline V gene. CDR3 nucleotides: TGTGCTAGTGGACGAGATGACAGGGGGCCTGGCTACACCTTC. Protein: CASGRDDRGPGYTF.

The rearrangement uses TRBV29-1 and TRBJ2-6; a weak D match, TRBD2 (5 bases). Germline lookup yields CDR1 SQVTM and CDR2 ANQGSEA. V dropped 8 bases and J dropped 0 bases, with 17 bases sitting between them. This CDR3 is built from 16 residues. The CDR3 DNA reads TGCAGCACCGAGGGCAGCTCGAGCTCTGGGGCCAACGTCCTGACTTTC. Translation: CSTEGSSSSGANVLTF.

This clone appeared once. This chain joins TRBV27 and TRBJ2-2; 7 bases fit TRBD2. The V gene's germline CDR1 is MNHEY and CDR2 SMNVEV (reference sequence). With V trimmed by 0 bases and J by 0 bases, 13 bases remained unmatched. The CDR3 totals 20 residues. CDR3 DNA: TGTGCCAGCAGTTTATCGGCGGGAGTAGCACTGTACGCGAACACCGGGGAGCTGTTTTTT. Translated: CASSLSAGVALYANTGELFF.

The J gene is TRBJ2-7, the V gene TRBV7-8; 12 nucleotides agree with TRBD2. Losses at the gene ends were 6 bases for V and 2 bases for J; bases not matched to a gene: 5. The CDR3 is 15 amino acids. Looked up from germline, CDR1 is SGHVS and CDR2 is FQNEAQ. This CDR3 reads CASREGLAGPYEQYF. CDR3 bases: TGTGCCAGCAGGGAAGGACTAGCGGGGCCCTACGAGCAGTACTTC. Full variable domain (missing parts from reference TRBV7-8 and TRBJ2-7): GAGVSQSPRYKVAKRGQDVALRCDPISGHVSLFWYQQALGQGPEFLTYFQNEAQLDKSGLPSDRFFAERPEGSVSTLKIQRTQQEDSAVYLCASREGLAGPYEQYFGPGTRLTVT.

V gene TRBV4-1 combines with J gene TRBJ1-5, with D possibly TRBD1 on 6 matching bases. The CDR3 covers 15 residues. Germline loops: CDR1 MGHRA, CDR2 YSYEKL. V shed 2 bases and J shed 3 bases, with 11 bases lying between them. The CDR3 sequence: CASSQRDTFNQPQHF. The DNA for the CDR3 is TGCGCCAGCAGCCAACGGGACACCTTCAATCAGCCCCAGCATTTT.

This chain joins TRBV13 and TRBJ2-7; TRBD1 aligns across 8 bases. Unmatched junction bases numbered 6, after V lost 5 bases and J lost 3 bases. Germline lookup yields CDR1 PRHDT and CDR2 FYEKMQ (reference sequence). CDR3 length: 14 residues. The CDR3 DNA is TGTGCCAGCAGCCCCGGGACAGGCTTCTACGAGCAGTACTTC. It yields the protein CASSPGTGFYEQYF.

With respect to this clone: The identical CDR3 is also encoded by other nucleotide sequences in the sample. The chain has TRBV4-1 and TRBJ2-7; 8 nucleotides agree with TRBD1. The CDR3 spans 15 residues. Germline CDR1 MGHRA, CDR2 YSYEKL. The trim removed 2 bases at V and 3 bases at J, leaving 6 bases unmatched. The CDR3 reads CASSQPGTGHYEQYF. DNA of the CDR3: TGCGCCAGCAGCCAACCCGGGACAGGCCACTACGAGCAGTACTTC.

This sequence joins TRBV30 and TRBJ2-5; no definite D call. The CDR3 is 11 residues long. Germline-derived CDR1 and CDR2 are GTSNPN and SVGIG (reference sequence). With 3 bases removed from V and 4 bases from J, the gap between germline ends came to 6 bases. The CDR3 DNA sequence: TGTGCCTGGAGCACATTAGAGACCCAGTACTTC. Protein product: CAWSTLETQYF.

The V gene is TRBV5-6, the J gene TRBJ1-4; weak D call: TRBD1 (5 bases). The V gene's germline CDR1 is SGHDT and CDR2 YYEEEE. V lost 2 bases and J 7 bases, leaving 15 bases between the germline ends. The length of the CDR3 is 15 residues. The CDR3 DNA sequence: TGTGCCAGCAGCTTCAGGTTCGGGGGTAGTGAAAAACTGTTTTTT. Residues: CASSFRFGGSEKLFF.

The chain carries TRBV29-1 and TRBJ2-1, with D possibly being TRBD2 (6 bases). CDR3 length equals 15 residues. CDR1 SQVTM and CDR2 ANQGSEA come from the germline V gene. V lost 3 bases and J 5 bases, leaving 17 bases between the germline ends. The CDR3 sequence is CSVDNRGTRNNEQFF. CDR3 bases: TGCAGCGTTGACAACCGGGGGACCCGTAACAATGAGCAGTTCTTC.

This rearrangement joins TRBV28 to TRBJ1-5; 9 nucleotides agree with TRBD1. V shed 2 bases, J shed 2 bases, and the junction held 1 base outside the gene matches. CDR3 length equals 15 residues. Germline CDR1 and CDR2: MDHEN and SYDVKM. CDR3 sequence (DNA): TGTGCCAGCAGTTTAACAGGGGGCGGCAATCAGCCCCAGCATTTT. Amino acid sequence: CASSLTGGGNQPQHF. Based on the CDR3 plus reference TRBV28 and TRBJ1-5, the full variable domain is DVKVTQSSRYLVKRTGEKVFLECVQDMDHENMFWYRQDPGLGLRLIYFSYDVKMKEKGDIPEGYSVSREKKERFSLILESASTNQTSMYLCASSLTGGGNQPQHFGDGTRLSIL.

V is TRBV19 and J is TRBJ1-5; D not resolved. The CDR3 sequence is 13 residues long. The germline V gene encodes CDR1 LNHDA and CDR2 SQIVND (reference sequence). Trimming took off 5 bases at V and 5 bases at J, with 10 bases between the two ends. DNA for the CDR3: TGTGCCAGTAGTCAAGACTGGGATCAGCCCCAGCATTTT. Translation: CASSQDWDQPQHF. Together with reference TRBV19 and TRBJ1-5, the CDR3 gives the full variable domain: DGGITQSPKYLFRKEGQNVTLSCEQNLNHDAMYWYRQDPGQGLRLIYYSQIVNDFQKGDIAEGYSVSREKKESFPLTVTSAQKNPTAFYLCASSQDWDQPQHFGDGTRLSIL.

The gene calls are TRBV5-4 and TRBJ2-2; 9 bases are a match to TRBD2. CDR3 length: 18 amino acids. CDR1 and CDR2 (germline): SGHNT, YYREEE (reference sequence). With 0 bases clipped from V and 3 bases from J, the junction kept 9 bases outside the gene matches. CDR3 protein: CASSLGGLAGTHTGELFF. The CDR3 DNA reads TGTGCCAGCAGCTTGGGAGGCCTAGCGGGGACTCACACCGGGGAGCTGTTTTTT.

The chain recombines TRBV7-9 with TRBJ1-2; weak D call: TRBD1 (6 bases). V was trimmed by 5 bases and J by 2 bases, leaving 12 bases between them. This CDR3 region has 14 residues. From germline, CDR1 is SEHNR and CDR2 FQNEAQ (reference sequence). CDR3 in DNA: TGTGCCAGCAGCGCCTCAGGGGAAAACTATGGCTACACCTTC. It codes for CASSASGENYGYTF.

This clone was counted once. V gene TRBV7-6 combines with J gene TRBJ2-1; possible D gene TRBD1, 6 bases. The CDR3 is made up of 16 amino acids. With 4 bases removed from V and 5 bases from J, the gap between germline ends came to 18 bases. Germline V gene lookup returns CDR1 SGHVS and CDR2 FNYEAQ. As DNA, the CDR3 is TGTGCCAGCAGCTGGACCCCTCAGGGGATCAACAATGAGCAGTTCTTC. Its protein is CASSWTPQGINNEQFF.

The CDR3 loop is CASSQDRATDTQYF. The CDR3 region has the DNA TGCGCCAGCAGCCAAGACAGGGCCACAGATACGCAGTATTTT. The chain employs TRBV4-1 and TRBJ2-3; the D gene is possibly TRBD1 (5 bases). Per germline, CDR1 MGHRA and CDR2 YSYEKL. CDR3 length: 14 amino acids. The ends were cut back, 0 bases at V and 2 bases at J, with 6 bases in the middle.

The genes are TRBV5-6 and TRBJ2-7, with 9 bases identical to TRBD2. There are 15 residues in the CDR3. The germline gives CDR1 SGHDT, CDR2 YYEEEE. Trimming took 3 bases from V and 4 from J; bases not matched to a gene: 8. The CDR3 loop reads CASSSPGTSRYEQYF. In nucleotides, the CDR3 is TGTGCCAGCAGCTCACCCGGGACTAGCAGGTACGAGCAGTACTTC.

The chain joins TRBV29-1 to TRBJ1-1; D is unclear. The V gene's germline CDR1 is SQVTM and CDR2 ANQGSEA. The CDR3 is 12 amino acids. The V and J ends lost 7 bases and 3 bases respectively, with 12 bases between them. The CDR3 DNA is TGCAGCGCCGAGGAGGGCGACACTGAAGCTTTCTTT. Amino acid sequence: CSAEEGDTEAFF.

This sequence joins TRBV5-5 and TRBJ1-2; D gene uncertain. CDR1 is SGHKS, CDR2 YYEKEE, per germline (reference sequence). The germline V and J ends were trimmed by 0 bases and 4 bases, with 4 bases remaining between them. CDR3 size: 12 residues. The DNA for the CDR3 is TGTGCCAGCAGCTTGGACGGCTATGGCTACACCTTC. This codes for CASSLDGYGYTF.